Below, 32 T cell receptor beta chains from the same sample are listed, as sequenced in a study of cytomegalovirus exposure and HLA in healthy donors. The protocol was immunoSEQ multiplex PCR, while the TCRdb copy is restricted to in-frame clones and leaves out a portion. The sample holds a few hundred thousand clones, 80% to 90% seen once. The sample was PBMCs. These receptors all stem from a young woman in good health and CMV-seronegative.

V gene TRBV30 combines with J gene TRBJ2-2; D is possibly TRBD2 (5 bases). Trimming left V 2 bases short and J 4 bases short, with 8 bases between. CDR3 length equals 13 residues. Germline V lookup: CDR1 GTSNPN, CDR2 SVGIG (reference sequence). In nucleotides, the CDR3 is TGTGCCTGGAGTTCAGGACTCACCGGGGAGCTGTTTTTT. Its translation is CAWSSGLTGELFF.

The chain is built from TRBV11-2 and TRBJ2-3, with D tentatively TRBD1 (5 bases). V lost 1 base and J 4 bases, leaving 12 bases between the germline ends. The CDR3 runs to 15 residues. CDR1 is SGHAT, CDR2 FQNNGV, per germline. In DNA, the CDR3 is TGTGCCAGCAGCTTAGGGCCAGGGTCGGCAGATACGCAGTATTTT. It is translated as CASSLGPGSADTQYF.

This clone was recorded once. This chain links TRBV7-3 with TRBJ2-7; D is possibly TRBD1 (6 bases). The V gene's germline CDR1 is SGHTA and CDR2 FQGTGA. Between the trimmed V and J ends, which lost 5 bases and 2 bases, there was a span of 19 bases. CDR3 length: 16 residues. CDR3 residues: CASSPVRGNKAYEQYF. CDR3 DNA sequence: TGTGCCAGCAGCCCAGTGAGGGGGAATAAGGCCTACGAGCAGTACTTC.

The rearrangement uses TRBV5-1 and TRBJ2-1; no clear D. Germline V CDR1 and CDR2: SGHRS, YFSETQ. The CDR3 runs 16 residues. V lost 0 bases and J lost 3, with 13 bases in between. Here the CDR3 reads CASSLALPPGYNEQFF. The CDR3 DNA reads as TGCGCCAGCAGCTTGGCTCTCCCCCCCGGCTACAATGAGCAGTTCTTC.

The chain carries TRBV28 and TRBJ2-7, with 16 bases lining up with TRBD2. Trimming at V came to 6 bases and at J to 5 bases, leaving 7 bases not matched to a gene. The germline V gene encodes CDR1 MDHEN and CDR2 SYDVKM. This CDR3 comprises 16 residues. This CDR3 reads CASSPGLAGGAHEQYF. DNA for the CDR3: TGTGCCAGCAGCCCGGGACTAGCGGGAGGGGCCCACGAGCAGTACTTC.

This chain's CDR3 is CASRGTGMWDEQYF. The CDR3 DNA is TGTGCCAGCAGAGGGACAGGGATGTGGGACGAGCAGTACTTC. The V and J genes are TRBV27 and TRBJ2-7; 9 bases line up with TRBD1. Germline loops: CDR1 MNHEY, CDR2 SMNVEV (reference sequence). J gave up 5 bases and V 6 bases, and 8 bases lay outside the gene matches. The CDR3 spans 14 residues.

CDR3 sequence reads: CASSFPGLAGGDNEQFF. The CDR3 region has the DNA TGTGCCAGCAGTTTCCCGGGACTAGCGGGAGGTGACAATGAGCAGTTCTTC. V is TRBV28 and J is TRBJ2-1; 15 bases align to TRBD2. The CDR3 consists of 17 residues. CDR1 and CDR2 from the germline V gene are MDHEN and SYDVKM. After removal of 3 bases from V and 5 bases from J, the junction contained 5 bases not matched to a gene.

The chain couples TRBV7-9 to TRBJ1-5, with D possibly matching TRBD1 (5 bases). This CDR3 contains 12 residues. From germline, CDR1 is SEHNR and CDR2 FQNEAQ (reference sequence). Trimming removed 5 bases from V and 6 bases from J, with 8 bases in between. The CDR3 bases are TGTGCCAGCAGCCAGGGAAGTCAGCCCCAGCATTTT. Residues: CASSQGSQPQHF.

This chain uses TRBV9 with TRBJ1-3; D gene ambiguous. V dropped 5 bases and J dropped 0 bases, with 12 bases sitting between them. The germline V gene has CDR1 SGDLS and CDR2 YYNGEE. CDR3 length equals 15 residues. CDR3 coding DNA: TGTGCCAGCAGTTCCGGGAGTGTCTCTGGAAACACCATATATTTT. It encodes CASSSGSVSGNTIYF. The full variable domain, completed using reference TRBV9 and TRBJ1-3, is DSGVTQTPKHLITATGQRVTLRCSPRSGDLSVYWYQQSLDQGLQFLIQYYNGEERAKGNILERFSAQQFPDLHSELNLSSLELGDSALYFCASSSGSVSGNTIYFGEGSWLTVV.

This chain joins TRBV25-1 and TRBJ2-1; D perhaps matches TRBD1 (6 bases). The CDR3 totals 13 residues. The V gene's germline CDR1 is MGHDK and CDR2 SYGVNS. Trimming pared 4 bases from V and 6 bases from J, leaving 10 bases between. CDR3 sequence (DNA): TGTGCCAGCAGTGTACAGGGCACCAATGAGCAGTTCTTC. Protein sequence: CASSVQGTNEQFF.

The gene calls are TRBV10-1 and TRBJ2-1; tentative D call: TRBD2 (6 bases). Looked up from germline, CDR1 is WNHNN and CDR2 is SYGVQD (reference sequence). Trimming left V 5 bases short and J 2 bases short, with 13 bases between. The CDR3 consists of 15 residues. The CDR3 spells CASSLAREAYNEQFF. CDR3 nucleotides: TGCGCCAGCAGTTTAGCGCGGGAAGCCTACAATGAGCAGTTCTTC.

The V call is TRBV6-5, the J call TRBJ2-7; 8 nucleotides agree with TRBD1. Losses at the gene ends were 6 bases for V and 5 bases for J; bases not matched to a gene: 9. In germline, CDR1 is MNHEY, CDR2 SVGAGI. CDR3 length equals 14 residues. In nucleotides, the CDR3 is TGTGCCAGCAGGGAGAGACAGGGGTTCCACGAGCAGTACTTC. This encodes CASRERQGFHEQYF.

The chain employs TRBV11-2 and TRBJ2-7; maybe TRBD2 (5 bases). Germline CDR1 is SGHAT and CDR2 is FQNNGV. Trimming cost V 5 bases and J 2 bases, with 19 bases left between them. This CDR3 has 16 amino acids. The CDR3 DNA reads TGTGCCAGCAGCCCCTTAAGAGGACTCCAAGCCTACGAGCAGTACTTC. This codes for CASSPLRGLQAYEQYF.

The V call is TRBV6-1, the J call TRBJ1-2; TRBD1 agrees at 11 bases. Per the germline V gene, CDR1 is MNHNS and CDR2 is SASEGT. The junction had 7 bases not matched to a gene; V was cut back by 6 bases and J by 7 bases. This CDR3 spans 14 amino acids. The CDR3 spells CASSSDRGQAGYTF. Here the CDR3 DNA reads TGTGCCAGCAGCTCGGACAGGGGGCAGGCTGGCTACACCTTC.

This chain uses TRBV6-4 with TRBJ2-3, with TRBD2 as a possible D gene (6 bases). V was clipped by 3 bases and J by 4 bases, with 14 bases between them. Germline assignment: CDR1 MRHNA and CDR2 SNTAGT. The CDR3 is 15 residues long. The CDR3 sequence is CASSESPGGADTQYF. CDR3 DNA sequence: TGTGCCAGCAGTGAATCCCCCGGAGGGGCAGATACGCAGTATTTT.

This rearrangement joins TRBV2 to TRBJ1-1; TRBD1 aligns across 7 bases. CDR3 length: 13 amino acids. Germline assignment: CDR1 SNHLY and CDR2 FYNNEI. Trimming cost V 7 bases and J 3 bases; bases outside gene matches: 5. The CDR3 spells CASKQGSYTEAFF. DNA of the CDR3: TGTGCCAGCAAACAGGGGTCGTACACTGAAGCTTTCTTT.

This chain connects TRBV28 to TRBJ1-5; TRBD1 matches at 8 bases. Germline CDR1 MDHEN, CDR2 SYDVKM. This CDR3 has 17 residues. The V and J ends lost 6 bases and 0 bases, in that order; junction bases with no gene match: 10. The CDR3 is CASSTDREGYSNQPQHF. DNA for the CDR3: TGTGCCAGCAGCACGGACAGGGAGGGGTATAGCAATCAGCCCCAGCATTTT.

About this clone itself: Other nucleotide sequences in the sample specify the same CDR3. The chain employs TRBV28 and TRBJ2-1; D uncertain. V lost 5 bases and J lost 0, with 8 bases in between. Germline lookup yields CDR1 MDHEN and CDR2 SYDVKM. CDR3 length: 14 residues. The DNA for the CDR3 is TGTGCCAGCAGTCCTCCGGGCTCCTACAATGAGCAGTTCTTC. Translated, it gives CASSPPGSYNEQFF.

In DNA form, the CDR3 reads TGTGCCTGGAGTCGACAGGGGGTATACGAGCAGTACTTC. Translation: CAWSRQGVYEQYF. The chain carries TRBV30 and TRBJ2-7, with 9 bases identical to TRBD1. This CDR3 region has 13 residues. The J segment lost 4 bases and the V segment lost 2 bases, leaving 3 bases of the junction unmatched. The V gene's germline CDR1 is GTSNPN and CDR2 SVGIG (reference sequence).

This sequence joins TRBV4-1 and TRBJ2-7; tentative D call: TRBD2 (6 bases). CDR1 is MGHRA and CDR2 is YSYEKL in the germline V gene. This CDR3 has 15 residues. Between the trimmed V and J ends, which lost 1 base and 2 bases, there was a span of 12 bases. CDR3: CASSQVAGSTYEQYF. CDR3 in DNA: TGCGCCAGCAGCCAAGTAGCCGGGAGTACCTACGAGCAGTACTTC.

The chain combines TRBV9 with TRBJ2-5, with 10 bases identical to TRBD2. This CDR3 region has 17 residues. From germline, CDR1 is SGDLS and CDR2 YYNGEE. The J segment lost 3 bases and the V segment lost 4 bases, leaving 12 bases of the junction unmatched. CDR3 region: CASSPWTSGHQEETQYF. The CDR3 bases are TGTGCCAGCAGCCCCTGGACTAGCGGTCACCAGGAAGAGACCCAGTACTTC.

CDR3 nucleotides: TGCGCCAGCAGTCACTTAAAACACCTGAATCAGCCCCAGCATTTT. Protein product: CASSHLKHLNQPQHF. The chain joins TRBV23-1 to TRBJ1-5; no reliable D call. TRBV23-1 is an open reading frame whose function is uncertain. V was shortened by 3 bases and J by 4 bases, with 13 bases between the two germline ends. The length of the CDR3 is 15 residues.

In nucleotides, the CDR3 is TGTGCCAGTAGTAGGACTGAATACAATGAGCAGTTCTTC. This translates into CASSRTEYNEQFF. The gene calls are TRBV19 and TRBJ2-1; D might be TRBD2 (5 bases). The CDR3 has 13 residues. Germline CDR1 is LNHDA and CDR2 is SQIVND (reference sequence). Between the trimmed V and J ends, which lost 4 bases and 4 bases, there was a span of 8 bases.

The chain links TRBV5-1 to TRBJ2-7; D gene ambiguous. In germline, CDR1 is SGHRS, CDR2 YFSETQ. The CDR3 is 14 residues long. Trimming took 0 bases from V and 3 from J, leaving 10 bases between them. The CDR3 DNA is TGCGCCAGCAGCTTGGACACCGATCTCTACGAGCAGTACTTC. It yields the protein CASSLDTDLYEQYF.

The gene calls are TRBV7-5 and TRBJ1-5; TRBD1 reflects the table's D call only, with no check against the DNA. TRBV7-5 is tagged as a pseudogene. The CDR3 runs 17 residues. This CDR3 is CVRSLHRSQGRCQPQHF. The CDR3 DNA reads TGTGTCAGAAGCTTACACAGGAGCCAGGGTAGGTGTCAGCCCCAGCATTTT.

This sequence joins TRBV27 and TRBJ2-1; D perhaps matches TRBD2 (6 bases). The CDR3 has 13 amino acids. Trimming removed 8 bases from V and 8 bases from J, with 16 bases in between. CDR1 MNHEY and CDR2 SMNVEV come from the germline V gene (reference sequence). In nucleotides, the CDR3 is TGTGCCAGCCGCCTAAAGGAGGGGCATGAGCAGTTCTTC. Encoded protein: CASRLKEGHEQFF.

The CDR3 DNA follows: TGCAGCGTCCGGGACAGGGGGCATCCGAACACTGAAGCTTTCTTT. It codes for CSVRDRGHPNTEAFF. V gene TRBV29-1 combines with J gene TRBJ1-1; 12 bases are a match to TRBD1. CDR1 and CDR2 (germline): SQVTM, ANQGSEA. J lost 1 base, V lost 6 bases, and 6 bases had no gene match. CDR3 size: 15 residues.

This clone was seen once. The genes are TRBV6-5 and TRBJ1-4, with D possibly TRBD1 on 5 matching bases. Germline V lookup: CDR1 MNHEY, CDR2 SVGAGI. CDR3 length: 16 residues. Trimming cost V 1 base and J 7 bases, with 16 bases left between them. Here the CDR3 DNA reads TGTGCCAGCAGTTACTACATCCAGGGTAAACGTGAAAAACTGTTTTTT. Its translation: CASSYYIQGKREKLFF.

The chain employs TRBV6-1 and TRBJ2-7, with TRBD2 identical over 8 bases. Germline-derived CDR1 and CDR2 are MNHNS and SASEGT. The ends lost 10 bases at V and 1 base at J; junction bases unmatched: 12. The CDR3 has 15 residues. The CDR3 loop reads CAIRRPGGPSYEQYF. The DNA of the CDR3 is TGTGCCATTAGGAGGCCGGGAGGGCCGTCCTACGAGCAGTACTTC.

This chain joins TRBV7-8 and TRBJ2-7; D remains unclear. Trimming shortened V by 0 bases and J by 6 bases, and 21 bases separated the two germline ends. The CDR3 contains 17 residues. CDR1 is SGHVS and CDR2 is FQNEAQ in the germline V gene. The chain's CDR3 is CASSLAQLGAPPSEQYF. In DNA, the CDR3 is TGTGCCAGCAGCTTAGCGCAGTTAGGAGCGCCCCCGAGCGAGCAGTACTTC.

This sequence joins TRBV19 and TRBJ2-7; D may be TRBD1 (6 bases). Trimming cost V 7 bases and J 2 bases, with 18 bases left between them. Per germline, CDR1 LNHDA and CDR2 SQIVND (reference sequence). The CDR3 totals 15 residues. The CDR3 region is CASTPGTTRTYEQYF. The CDR3 nucleotides are TGTGCCAGTACCCCCGGGACAACACGAACCTACGAGCAGTACTTC.

The chain joins TRBV5-1 to TRBJ2-1; 10 nucleotides agree with TRBD2. V lost 0 bases, J lost 6 bases, and 3 bases stayed unmatched. The CDR3 runs to 15 residues. From germline, CDR1 is SGHRS and CDR2 YFSETQ. The CDR3 DNA sequence: TGCGCCAGCAGCTTGGAGTCTAGCGGGAGCAATGAGCAGTTCTTC. As protein: CASSLESSGSNEQFF.